A selection of T cell receptor beta chains follows, all from one sample in a study of technical replicates of blood from several donors. TCRdb's table, derived via immunoSEQ multiplex PCR, lists solely in-frame clones and lacks some. This repertoire shows around 97,000 clones, roughly 96% found once; its top ten account for roughly 0.33%. Specimen: T cells isolated from PBMCs. Every receptor here comes from a human donor in good health. Each CDR3 is given without its conserved first and last residue. Fields, in order: CDR3 protein, CDR3 length, V gene, J gene.

ASSPGQGSSGANVLT	15	TRBV18	TRBJ2-6
ASSLGETEAF	10	TRBV7-9	TRBJ1-1
ASSQDRERTEAF	12	TRBV4-1	TRBJ1-1
ASSQEESQDYEQY	13	TRBV4-1	TRBJ2-7
ASSVSGRARTDTQY	14	TRBV6-1	TRBJ2-3
ASSKGLTIHEQY	12	TRBV19	TRBJ2-7
SVRASGSDEQY	11	TRBV29-1	TRBJ2-7
ASSLGGGTYEQY	12	TRBV19	TRBJ2-7
ASTELAGGEDTQY	13	TRBV4-1	TRBJ2-3
SVSQGITPGANVLT	14	TRBV29-1	TRBJ2-6
AQWGHQGEKLF	11	TRBV7-8	TRBJ1-4
ASSLTGTEAF	10	TRBV11-2	TRBJ1-1
ASTPQGLSGANVLT	14	TRBV21-1	TRBJ2-6